A single sample gave rise to the 23 T cell receptor beta chains below, sequenced in a study of Ad26.COV2.S vaccination and SARS-CoV-2 variants. Documented treatment: some 19 received Ad26.COV2.S at low or high dose, single or two shots; 5 received placebo; per-sample allocation not given. Day 63 after the first injection of vaccine or placebo was the sampling time. Here immunoSEQ multiplex PCR was the method, and the copy in TCRdb shows in-frame clones only, minus some. This table has roughly 320,000 clones, about 82% appearing once. The sequenced sample was peripheral blood, obtained in a trial of Ad26.COV2.S vaccine versus placebo. The source is a person between 18 and 60 years old who received the Ad26.COV2.S COVID-19 vaccine or a placebo.

This clone was detected once. This chain uses TRBV3-1 (or the pseudogene TRBV3-2) with TRBJ2-3, with D unclear. This CDR3 spans 14 amino acids. Trimming removed 4 bases at V and 1 base at J, with 9 bases between. Germline V CDR1 and CDR2: LGHDT, YNNKEL (reference sequence). The CDR3 is CASSPRLRTDTQYF. The CDR3 DNA follows: TGTGCCAGCAGCCCAAGGTTGCGCACAGATACGCAGTATTTT.

The rearrangement joins TRBV5-6 to TRBJ1-2; D unresolved. CDR3 size: 13 residues. Per germline, CDR1 SGHDT and CDR2 YYEEEE. V lost 5 bases and J 0 bases, leaving 8 bases between the germline ends. The chain's CDR3 is CASSKIANYGYTF. Here the CDR3 DNA reads TGTGCCAGCAGTAAGATAGCTAACTATGGCTACACCTTC.

The rearrangement links TRBV6-5 to TRBJ2-5; D is ambiguous. The CDR3 loop spans 13 amino acids. The V end was cut by 0 bases, the J end by 6 bases, with 8 bases between. Germline CDR1 is MNHEY and CDR2 is SVGAGI. The CDR3 region has the DNA TGTGCCAGCAGTTACTCTGAGACCAAGACCCAGTACTTC. It specifies CASSYSETKTQYF.

The chain couples TRBV14 to TRBJ2-7, with 10 bases lining up with TRBD2. Germline assignment: CDR1 SGHDN and CDR2 FVKESK. Trimming removed 1 base from V and 4 bases from J; junction bases left unmatched: 4. The CDR3 is 15 amino acids. The CDR3 protein is CASSQGLAGPYEQYF. The CDR3 DNA sequence: TGTGCCAGCAGCCAAGGACTAGCGGGTCCTTACGAGCAGTACTTC.

The chain combines TRBV29-1 with TRBJ2-3; tentatively, D is TRBD2 (5 bases). The germline V gene has CDR1 SQVTM and CDR2 ANQGSEA. The V end lost 7 bases, the J end lost 4 bases, and 15 bases lay between the germline ends. The CDR3 length is 13 residues. DNA of the CDR3: TGCAGCGCCGCGGGCCGATTGGCAGATACGCAGTATTTT. Its protein is CSAAGRLADTQYF.

In regard to this clone: One end of the junction does not line up with germline, which may come from a read error. The chain recombines TRBV2 with TRBJ1-5; D ambiguous. The CDR3 is 12 residues long. CDR1 SNHLY and CDR2 FYNNEI come from the germline V gene. CDR3: CASSYQSQPLNF. DNA of the CDR3: TGTGCCAGCAGTTATCAGTCCCAGCCACTTAATTTT.

The V and J genes are TRBV18 and TRBJ2-5; D call uncertain. V was shortened by 3 bases and J by 4 bases, with 9 bases between the two germline ends. The CDR3 covers 13 residues. CDR1 and CDR2 (germline): KGHSH, LQKENI. CDR3 sequence: CASSPISTETQYF. The CDR3 nucleotides read TGTGCCAGCTCACCCATCAGTACAGAGACCCAGTACTTC.

The rearrangement uses TRBV6-6 and TRBJ2-7; TRBD1 is a possible D gene (6 bases). The CDR3 contains 15 residues. The germline V gene encodes CDR1 MNHNY and CDR2 SVGAGI (reference sequence). V was cut by 5 bases and J by 3 bases, with 17 bases left in between. CDR3 protein: CASSTQGGGRYEQYF. In DNA form, the CDR3 reads TGTGCCAGCAGTACACAGGGTGGCGGTCGCTACGAGCAGTACTTC.

The gene calls are TRBV2 and TRBJ2-3; 11 nucleotides line up with TRBD2. The V gene's germline CDR1 is SNHLY and CDR2 FYNNEI. This CDR3 has 18 amino acids. V lost 3 bases and J lost 3; bases outside the gene matches: 11. The CDR3, as DNA: TGTGCCAGCAGTGATTGGAGTAGCGGGGGGGCCGGGACAGATACGCAGTATTTT. Encoded protein: CASSDWSSGGAGTDTQYF.

The rearrangement joins TRBV15 to TRBJ1-4; a weak D match, TRBD1 (5 bases). The CDR3 runs 15 residues. V was pared by 2 bases and J by 7 bases, with 14 bases between. Germline lookup yields CDR1 LNHNV and CDR2 YYDKDF (reference sequence). The CDR3 loop is CATSRIRQGSEKLFF. The CDR3 DNA reads TGTGCCACCAGCAGAATTCGGCAGGGTAGTGAAAAACTGTTTTTT.

The chain recombines TRBV7-6 with TRBJ1-6, with D perhaps matching TRBD1 (5 bases). Trimming left V 2 bases short and J 10 bases short, with 18 bases between. The CDR3 is 16 residues long. CDR1 and CDR2 (germline): SGHVS, FNYEAQ. CDR3 protein: CASSLNPFQGGSPLHF. For the CDR3, the DNA is TGTGCCAGCAGCTTAAACCCTTTCCAGGGTGGGTCACCCCTCCACTTT.

This clone was seen a few times. The chain has TRBV5-4 and TRBJ2-1; D is unclear. This CDR3 has 12 amino acids. Looked up from germline, CDR1 is SGHNT and CDR2 is YYREEE (reference sequence). V lost 5 bases and J lost 1, with 4 bases in between. The CDR3 nucleotides are TGTGCCAGCAGTATTTCCTACAATGAGCAGTTCTTC. Encoded protein: CASSISYNEQFF.

CDR3 in amino acids: CASSLASGGQGGNGYTF. CDR3 nucleotides: TGTGCCAGCAGCTTAGCTAGTGGGGGACAGGGGGGAAATGGCTACACCTTC. The rearrangement links TRBV7-2 to TRBJ1-2, with 11 bases lining up with TRBD1. This CDR3 is 17 amino acids long. With 0 bases clipped from V and 6 bases from J, the junction kept 9 bases outside the gene matches. Germline V lookup: CDR1 SGHTA, CDR2 FQGNSA.

The chain carries TRBV7-2 and TRBJ1-1; 11 bases map to TRBD1. The CDR3 runs to 14 residues. CDR1 SGHTA and CDR2 FQGNSA come from the germline V gene. The V gene end was trimmed by 5 bases and the J gene end by 3 bases; junction bases not matched to a gene: 2. The CDR3 DNA sequence: TGTGCCAGCAGCACGGACAGGGGGCACACTGAAGCTTTCTTT. It codes for CASSTDRGHTEAFF.

The count of this clone is one. The rearrangement links TRBV18 to TRBJ1-5, with TRBD1 matching 10 bases. Germline assignment: CDR1 KGHSH and CDR2 LQKENI. This CDR3 comprises 15 residues. V lost 4 bases and J lost 5; bases outside the gene matches: 5. CDR3 protein: CASSLATGGYQPQHF. CDR3 nucleotide sequence: TGTGCCAGCTCACTAGCGACAGGGGGCTATCAGCCCCAGCATTTT.

This sequence joins TRBV7-8 and TRBJ1-1; 9 nucleotides line up with TRBD1. CDR1 is SGHVS, CDR2 FQNEAQ, per germline. The length of the CDR3 is 14 residues. The J segment lost 6 bases and the V segment lost 3 bases, leaving 5 bases of the junction unmatched. CDR3 bases: TGTGCCAGCAGCTTCACGACAGGGGGGCCTGAAGCTTTCTTT. The encoded protein is CASSFTTGGPEAFF.

The chain couples TRBV19 to TRBJ1-5; TRBD1 matches 9 bases. After removal of 7 bases from V and 4 bases from J, the junction contained 11 bases not matched to a gene. The CDR3 is 16 residues long. The germline gives CDR1 LNHDA, CDR2 SQIVND (reference sequence). The CDR3 is CASTKGPGTGNQPQHF. CDR3 nucleotide sequence: TGTGCCAGTACCAAAGGTCCCGGGACAGGGAATCAGCCCCAGCATTTT.

This rearrangement joins TRBV9 to TRBJ1-1, with a tentative D call TRBD1 (5 bases). V lost 4 bases, J lost 5 bases, and 15 bases lay in between. This CDR3 is 14 amino acids long. Looked up from germline, CDR1 is SGDLS and CDR2 is YYNGEE. The CDR3 bases are TGTGCCAGCAGCCCCCTCGGGTGGGGGACTGAAGCTTTCTTT. Its protein is CASSPLGWGTEAFF.

The CDR3 nucleotides read TGCGCCAGCAGCCTTTGGTTATGGACAGGGGGCACGGACTATGGCTACACCTTC. Encoded protein: CASSLWLWTGGTDYGYTF. The genes are TRBV4-1 and TRBJ1-2; 11 bases are shared with TRBD1. The CDR3 runs to 18 residues. Germline CDR1 and CDR2: MGHRA and YSYEKL. Losses at the gene ends were 4 bases for V and 3 bases for J; bases not matched to a gene: 13.

The V gene is TRBV3-1 (or the pseudogene TRBV3-2), the J gene TRBJ1-5; 10 bases fit TRBD1. The germline gives CDR1 LGHDT, CDR2 YNNKEL (reference sequence). The CDR3 contains 20 residues. The V segment lost 8 bases and the J segment 3 bases; nucleotides outside the gene matches: 22. CDR3 sequence: CASGPGQGRPKMRVNQPQHF. CDR3 DNA: TGTGCCAGCGGACCGGGACAGGGGAGACCCAAGATGCGGGTCAATCAGCCCCAGCATTTT.

The chain links TRBV7-8 to TRBJ1-2; D may be TRBD1 (5 bases). This CDR3 contains 17 residues. Germline V gene lookup returns CDR1 SGHVS and CDR2 FQNEAQ. V was shortened by 2 bases and J by 2 bases, with 18 bases between the two germline ends. The CDR3 sequence: CASSLLGGEGLNYGYTF. The CDR3 DNA is TGTGCCAGCAGCTTATTGGGCGGGGAGGGGTTAAACTATGGCTACACCTTC. The full variable domain, rest sourced from reference TRBV7-8 and TRBJ1-2, is GAGVSQSPRYKVAKRGQDVALRCDPISGHVSLFWYQQALGQGPEFLTYFQNEAQLDKSGLPSDRFFAERPEGSVSTLKIQRTQQEDSAVYLCASSLLGGEGLNYGYTFGSGTRLTVV.

This clone was counted ten times or more. The chain recombines TRBV5-6 with TRBJ2-7; D might be TRBD1 or TRBD2, each matching 5 bases. Germline V lookup: CDR1 SGHDT, CDR2 YYEEEE. There are 15 residues in the CDR3. Trimming took off 0 bases at V and 0 bases at J, with 10 bases between the two ends. CDR3: CASSLEAGSSYEQYF. For the CDR3, the DNA is TGTGCCAGCAGCTTGGAGGCAGGGAGCTCCTACGAGCAGTACTTC. The full variable domain, with the rest looked up from reference TRBV5-6 and TRBJ2-7, is DAGVTQSPTHLIKTRGQQVTLRCSPKSGHDTVSWYQQALGQGPQFIFQYYEEEERQRGNFPDRFSGHQFPNYSSELNVNALLLGDSALYLCASSLEAGSSYEQYFGPGTRLTVT.

The gene calls are TRBV27 and TRBJ2-5; 7 bases fit TRBD1. The CDR3 loop spans 17 amino acids. From germline, CDR1 is MNHEY and CDR2 SMNVEV (reference sequence). V lost 0 bases to trimming and J lost 4 bases; unmatched junction nucleotides: 11. CDR3 sequence reads: CASSLSLRQGVRETQYF. The DNA of the CDR3 is TGTGCCAGCAGTTTATCATTGAGACAGGGTGTACGAGAGACCCAGTACTTC.